This TCR beta chain was captured in a study of blood T cell repertoires in COVID-19. Across the study: T cells, B-cell-depleted T cells, or PBMCs supplied cDNA or gDNA.

Germline lookup yields CDR1 MNHEY and CDR2 SMNVEV (reference sequence). This CDR3 comprises 14 residues. Measured with immunoSEQ multiplex PCR; TCRdb has only the in-frame clones, and not every one. The table records some 100,000 clones, roughly 86% of them present only once. Of note for this clone: One end of the junction is discordant with germline, which a read error may explain.

The rearrangement joins TRBV27 to TRBJ1-2, with 9 bases matching TRBD1. Sequenced material: peripheral blood. The receptor was derived from a woman aged 55-69 years with acute or convalescent COVID-19. The CDR3 here is CASSRGTGNYGHTF. The DNA for the CDR3 is TGTGCCAGCAGTAGGGGGACAGGGAACTATGGCCACACCTTC.